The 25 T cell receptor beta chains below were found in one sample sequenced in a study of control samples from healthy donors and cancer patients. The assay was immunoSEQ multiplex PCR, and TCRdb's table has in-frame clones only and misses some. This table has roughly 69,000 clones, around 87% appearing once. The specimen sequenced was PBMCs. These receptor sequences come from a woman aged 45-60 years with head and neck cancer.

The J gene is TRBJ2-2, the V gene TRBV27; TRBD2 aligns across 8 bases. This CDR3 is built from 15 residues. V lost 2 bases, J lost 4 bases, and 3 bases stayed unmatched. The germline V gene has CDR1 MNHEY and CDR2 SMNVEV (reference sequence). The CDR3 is CASSLRAGATGELFF. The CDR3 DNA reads TGTGCCAGCAGTTTACGAGCGGGGGCCACCGGGGAGCTGTTTTTT.

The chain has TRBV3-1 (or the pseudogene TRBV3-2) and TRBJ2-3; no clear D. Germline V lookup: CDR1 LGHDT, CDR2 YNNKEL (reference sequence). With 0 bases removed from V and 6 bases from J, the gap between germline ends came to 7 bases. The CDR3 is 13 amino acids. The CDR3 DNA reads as TGTGCCAGCAGCCAAGATCCCGGGGATACGCAGTATTTT. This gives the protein CASSQDPGDTQYF.

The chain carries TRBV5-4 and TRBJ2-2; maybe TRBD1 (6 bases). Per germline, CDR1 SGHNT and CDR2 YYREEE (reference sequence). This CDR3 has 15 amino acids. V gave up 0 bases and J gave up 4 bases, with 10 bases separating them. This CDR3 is CASSLAGVGTGELFF. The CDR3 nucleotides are TGTGCCAGCAGCTTGGCAGGGGTCGGCACCGGGGAGCTGTTTTTT.

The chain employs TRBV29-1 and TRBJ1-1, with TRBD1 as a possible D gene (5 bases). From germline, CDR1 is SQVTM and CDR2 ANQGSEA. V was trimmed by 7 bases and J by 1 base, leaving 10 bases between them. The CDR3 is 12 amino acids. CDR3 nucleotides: TGCAGCGGCGGACATCAGAACACTGAAGCTTTCTTT. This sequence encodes CSGGHQNTEAFF. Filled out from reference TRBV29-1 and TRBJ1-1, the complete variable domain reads SAVISQKPSRDICQRGTSLTIQCQVDSQVTMMFWYRQQPGQSLTLIATANQGSEATYESGFVIDKFPISRPNLTFSTLTVSNMSPEDSSIYLCSGGHQNTEAFFGQGTRLTVV.

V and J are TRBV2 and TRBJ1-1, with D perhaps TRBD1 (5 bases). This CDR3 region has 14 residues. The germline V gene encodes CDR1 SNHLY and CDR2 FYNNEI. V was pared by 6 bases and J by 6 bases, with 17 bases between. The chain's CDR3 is CASRDPRGTAEAFF. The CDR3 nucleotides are TGTGCCAGCAGGGACCCGAGGGGTACGGCTGAAGCTTTCTTT.

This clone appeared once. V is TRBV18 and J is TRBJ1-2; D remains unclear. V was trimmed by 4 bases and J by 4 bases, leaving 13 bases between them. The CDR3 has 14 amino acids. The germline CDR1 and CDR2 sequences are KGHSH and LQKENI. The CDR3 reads CASSLNPQSYGYTF. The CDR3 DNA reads TGTGCCAGCTCACTCAACCCCCAGTCCTATGGCTACACCTTC. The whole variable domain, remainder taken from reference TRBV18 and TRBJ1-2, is NAGVMQNPRHLVRRRGQEARLRCSPMKGHSHVYWYRQLPEEGLKFMVYLQKENIIDESGMPKERFSAEFPKEGPSILRIQQVVRGDSAAYFCASSLNPQSYGYTFGSGTRLTVV.

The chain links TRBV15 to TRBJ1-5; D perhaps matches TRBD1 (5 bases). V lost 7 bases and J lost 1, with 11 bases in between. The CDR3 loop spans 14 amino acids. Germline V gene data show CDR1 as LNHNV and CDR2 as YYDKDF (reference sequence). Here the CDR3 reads CATNDRASNQPQHF. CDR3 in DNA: TGTGCCACCAACGACAGAGCCAGCAATCAGCCCCAGCATTTT.

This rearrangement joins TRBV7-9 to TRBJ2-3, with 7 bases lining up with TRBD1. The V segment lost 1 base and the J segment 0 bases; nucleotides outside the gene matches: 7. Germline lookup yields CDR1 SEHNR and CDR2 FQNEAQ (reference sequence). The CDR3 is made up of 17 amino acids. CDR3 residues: CASSLGAGTVSTDTQYF. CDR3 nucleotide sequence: TGTGCCAGCAGCTTAGGGGCCGGGACAGTTAGCACAGATACGCAGTATTTT.

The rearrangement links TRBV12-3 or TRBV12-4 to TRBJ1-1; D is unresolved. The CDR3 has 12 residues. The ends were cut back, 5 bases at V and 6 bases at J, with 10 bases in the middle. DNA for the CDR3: TGTGCCAGCAGTCAAAACGTCGCTGAAGCTTTCTTT. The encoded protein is CASSQNVAEAFF.

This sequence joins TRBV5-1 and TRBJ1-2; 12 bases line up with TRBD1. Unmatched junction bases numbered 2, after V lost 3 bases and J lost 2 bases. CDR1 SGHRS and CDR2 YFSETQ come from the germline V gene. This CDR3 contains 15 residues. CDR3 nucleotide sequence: TGCGCCAGCAGCTCGGGACAGGGGGCGAACTATGGCTACACCTTC. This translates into CASSSGQGANYGYTF.

The CDR3, as DNA: TGCGCCAGCAGCGAAAGTCGAACGGGGCCGTCTGGGGCCAACGTCCTGACTTTC. It encodes CASSESRTGPSGANVLTF. The rearrangement links TRBV5-1 to TRBJ2-6; TRBD1 or TRBD2 may be the D gene (5 bases each). The germline V and J ends were trimmed by 4 bases and 1 base, with 18 bases remaining between them. Germline CDR1 reads SGHRS; CDR2 reads YFSETQ. The CDR3 is 18 residues long.

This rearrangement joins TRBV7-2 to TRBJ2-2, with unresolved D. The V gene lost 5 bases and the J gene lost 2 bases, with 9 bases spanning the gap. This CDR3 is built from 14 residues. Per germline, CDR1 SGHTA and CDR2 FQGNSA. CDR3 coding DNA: TGTGCCAGCAGCCCCATCAGCAACACCGGGGAGCTGTTTTTT. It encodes CASSPISNTGELFF.

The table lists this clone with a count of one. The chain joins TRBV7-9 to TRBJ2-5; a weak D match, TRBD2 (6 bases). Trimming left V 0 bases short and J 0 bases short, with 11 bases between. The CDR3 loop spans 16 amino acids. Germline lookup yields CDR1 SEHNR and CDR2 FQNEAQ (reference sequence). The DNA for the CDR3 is TGTGCCAGCAGCTTAGCGGGGACTGAACACCAAGAGACCCAGTACTTC. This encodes CASSLAGTEHQETQYF.

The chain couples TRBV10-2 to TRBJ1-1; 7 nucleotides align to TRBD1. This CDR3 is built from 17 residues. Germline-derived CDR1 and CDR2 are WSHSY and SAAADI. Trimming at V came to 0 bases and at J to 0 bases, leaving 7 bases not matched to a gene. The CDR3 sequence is CASSESVGGAVNTEAFF. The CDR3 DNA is TGCGCCAGCAGTGAGTCTGTAGGGGGCGCGGTGAACACTGAAGCTTTCTTT.

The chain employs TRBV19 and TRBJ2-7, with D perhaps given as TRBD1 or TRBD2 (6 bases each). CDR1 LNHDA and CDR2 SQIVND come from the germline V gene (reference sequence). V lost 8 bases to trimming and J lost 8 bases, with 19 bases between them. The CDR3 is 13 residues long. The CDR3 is CASSSDRSNKQYF. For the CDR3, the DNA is TGTGCCAGTTCTAGCGACAGGTCTAACAAGCAGTACTTC.

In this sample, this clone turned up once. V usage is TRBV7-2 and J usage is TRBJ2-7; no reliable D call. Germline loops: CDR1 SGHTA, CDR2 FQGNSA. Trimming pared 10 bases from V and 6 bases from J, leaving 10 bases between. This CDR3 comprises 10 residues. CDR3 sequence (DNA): TGTGCCACCGCCTGGCCCGAGCAGTACTTC. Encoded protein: CATAWPEQYF.

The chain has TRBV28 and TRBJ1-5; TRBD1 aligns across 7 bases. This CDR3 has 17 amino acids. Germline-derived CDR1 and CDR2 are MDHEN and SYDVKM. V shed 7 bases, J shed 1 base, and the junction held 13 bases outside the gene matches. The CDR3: CASILRGGRGSNQPQHF. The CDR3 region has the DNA TGTGCCAGCATCTTAAGGGGGGGCAGGGGGAGCAATCAGCCCCAGCATTTT.

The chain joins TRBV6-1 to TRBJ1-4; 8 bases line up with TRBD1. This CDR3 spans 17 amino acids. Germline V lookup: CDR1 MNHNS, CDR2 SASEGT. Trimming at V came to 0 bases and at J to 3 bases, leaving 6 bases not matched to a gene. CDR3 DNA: TGTGCCAGCAGTGAAGCCGCAGGGGGCCTTGCTAATGAAAAACTGTTTTTT. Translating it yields CASSEAAGGLANEKLFF.

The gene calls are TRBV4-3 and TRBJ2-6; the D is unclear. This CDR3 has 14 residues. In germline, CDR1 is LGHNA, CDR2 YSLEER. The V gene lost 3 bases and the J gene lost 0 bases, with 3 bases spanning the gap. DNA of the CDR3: TGCGCCAGCAGCCAGGACTCTGGGGCCAACGTCCTGACTTTC. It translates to CASSQDSGANVLTF.

This CDR3 reads CASSLGDKRAEAFF. The CDR3 DNA follows: TGCGCCAGCAGCCTCGGGGACAAGAGGGCTGAAGCTTTCTTT. V is TRBV5-1 and J is TRBJ1-1; a weak D match, TRBD1 (6 bases). The germline V gene has CDR1 SGHRS and CDR2 YFSETQ. V lost 4 bases, J lost 6 bases, and 16 bases lay in between. CDR3 length: 14 residues.

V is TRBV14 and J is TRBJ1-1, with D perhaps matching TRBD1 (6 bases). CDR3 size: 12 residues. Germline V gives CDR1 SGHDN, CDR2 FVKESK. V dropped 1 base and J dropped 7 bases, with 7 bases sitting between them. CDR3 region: CASSQAGHEAFF. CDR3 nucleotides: TGTGCCAGCAGCCAAGCGGGACATGAAGCTTTCTTT.

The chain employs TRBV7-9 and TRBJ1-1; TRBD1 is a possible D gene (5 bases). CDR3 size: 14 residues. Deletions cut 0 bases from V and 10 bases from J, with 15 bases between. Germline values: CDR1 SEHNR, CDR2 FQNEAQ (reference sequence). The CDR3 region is CASSLAGPKLIAFF. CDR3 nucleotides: TGTGCCAGCAGCTTAGCGGGACCGAAACTGATAGCTTTCTTT.

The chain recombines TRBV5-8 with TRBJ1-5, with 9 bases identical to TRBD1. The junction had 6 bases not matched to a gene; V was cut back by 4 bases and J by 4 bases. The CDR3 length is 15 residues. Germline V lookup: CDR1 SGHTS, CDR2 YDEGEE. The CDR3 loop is CASSPGDRENQPQHF. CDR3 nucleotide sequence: TGTGCCAGCAGCCCTGGGGACAGGGAGAATCAGCCCCAGCATTTT.

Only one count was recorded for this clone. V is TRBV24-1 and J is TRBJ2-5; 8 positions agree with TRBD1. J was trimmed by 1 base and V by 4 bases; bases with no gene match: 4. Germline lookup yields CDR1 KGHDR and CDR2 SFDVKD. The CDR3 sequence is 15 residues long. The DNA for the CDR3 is TGTGCCACCAGTGAGCGACAGGGGATCCAAGAGACCCAGTACTTC. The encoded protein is CATSERQGIQETQYF.

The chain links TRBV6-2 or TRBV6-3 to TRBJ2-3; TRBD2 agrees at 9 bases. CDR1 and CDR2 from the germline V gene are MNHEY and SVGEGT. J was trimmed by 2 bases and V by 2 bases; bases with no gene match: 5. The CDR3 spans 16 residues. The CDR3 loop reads CASSYPSGGLTDTQYF. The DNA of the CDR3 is TGTGCCAGCAGTTACCCCAGCGGGGGGCTCACAGATACGCAGTATTTT.